This entry lists 9 T cell receptor beta chains sequenced from one sample in a study of blood T cell repertoires in COVID-19. Data came from immunoSEQ multiplex PCR; TCRdb stores just in-frame clones and leaves some out. The sample has about 76,000 clones, 75% to 90% seen once. The sample comprised peripheral blood. These TCRs come from a human donor in a cohort sampled during active COVID-19.

CDR3: CSASLYGYTF. CDR3 sequence (DNA): TGCAGTGCTAGCCTCTATGGCTACACCTTC. This chain joins TRBV20-1 and TRBJ1-2; D is unclear. V was cut by 3 bases and J by 4 bases, with 3 bases left in between. The CDR3 is made up of 10 amino acids. Germline CDR1 DFQATT, CDR2 SNEGSKA (reference sequence).

CDR3 region: CASSPLAGGGELFF. As DNA, the CDR3 is TGTGCCAGCAGCCCCCTAGCGGGGGGTGGGGAGCTGTTTTTT. The chain links TRBV7-2 to TRBJ2-2; 11 nucleotides agree with TRBD2. With V trimmed by 5 bases and J by 8 bases, 4 bases remained unmatched. The CDR3 is 14 residues long. The germline V gene encodes CDR1 SGHTA and CDR2 FQGNSA.

The chain combines TRBV11-2 with TRBJ1-6; the D gene is possibly TRBD1 (6 bases). Germline V CDR1 and CDR2: SGHAT, FQNNGV. V was shortened by 3 bases and J by 14 bases, with 20 bases between the two germline ends. This CDR3 is 15 amino acids long. The CDR3 loop is CASSFDRGSRGSLHF. The DNA for the CDR3 is TGTGCCAGCAGCTTTGATCGGGGCTCGAGGGGGTCCCTCCACTTT.

This chain joins TRBV18 and TRBJ2-5, with 13 bases identical to TRBD2. The CDR3 is made up of 16 amino acids. With V trimmed by 4 bases and J by 3 bases, 5 bases remained unmatched. Germline V gene lookup returns CDR1 KGHSH and CDR2 LQKENI. CDR3 residues: CASSLRLAGGEETQYF. The CDR3 nucleotides are TGTGCCAGCTCACTTCGACTAGCGGGAGGCGAAGAGACCCAGTACTTC.

This clone was found a few times. J is TRBJ2-1 and V is TRBV29-1, with D possibly matching TRBD1 (5 bases). The germline V gene encodes CDR1 SQVTM and CDR2 ANQGSEA. Between the trimmed V and J ends, which lost 6 bases and 4 bases, there was a span of 10 bases. This CDR3 region has 12 residues. In nucleotides, the CDR3 is TGCAGCGTCCAGGGATTATACAATGAGCAGTTCTTC. Translated, it gives CSVQGLYNEQFF.

A single count supports this clone. The chain couples TRBV29-1 to TRBJ2-1; the match to TRBD2 covers 10 bases. The germline gives CDR1 SQVTM, CDR2 ANQGSEA. This CDR3 is built from 14 residues. Trimming at V came to 8 bases and at J to 9 bases, leaving 13 bases not matched to a gene. This CDR3 reads CSLGAAGGPFEQFF. CDR3 nucleotides: TGCAGCCTGGGGGCAGCGGGGGGGCCCTTTGAGCAGTTCTTC.

This clone was counted a single time. The chain employs TRBV5-1 and TRBJ1-2; D gene unclear. This CDR3 spans 15 amino acids. The germline V gene has CDR1 SGHRS and CDR2 YFSETQ. V dropped 1 base and J dropped 6 bases, with 16 bases sitting between them. The CDR3 protein is CASSLPMREGNGYTF. The DNA for the CDR3 is TGCGCCAGCAGCTTGCCCATGAGGGAGGGCAATGGCTACACCTTC. Supplemented by reference TRBV5-1 and TRBJ1-2, the full variable domain reads KAGVTQTPRYLIKTRGQQVTLSCSPISGHRSVSWYQQTPGQGLQFLFEYFSETQRNKGNFPGRFSGRQFSNSRSEMNVSTLELGDSALYLCASSLPMREGNGYTFGSGTRLTVV.

The genes are TRBV27 and TRBJ2-4, with 12 bases that match TRBD2. The CDR3 length is 16 residues. CDR1 is MNHEY and CDR2 is SMNVEV in the germline V gene (reference sequence). The V gene end was trimmed by 4 bases and the J gene end by 2 bases; junction bases not matched to a gene: 3. CDR3 sequence: CASSSTSGRTKNIQYF. CDR3 in DNA: TGTGCCAGCAGTTCAACTAGCGGGAGGACCAAAAACATTCAGTACTTC.

This sequence joins TRBV19 and TRBJ2-7; 8 bases are shared with TRBD1. Trimming took 4 bases from V and 5 from J; bases not matched to a gene: 10. Germline CDR1 and CDR2: LNHDA and SQIVND (reference sequence). The CDR3 is 15 amino acids. As DNA, the CDR3 is TGTGCCAGTAGTACCCTCGGGACAGGTAACCACGAGCAGTACTTC. Translating gives CASSTLGTGNHEQYF.